This T cell receptor (beta chain) was profiled in a study of blood T cell repertoires in COVID-19. Overall study: Samples of COVID-19 (acute and convalescent) were obtained from the United States, Italy and Spain. PBMCs, B-cell-depleted T cells, or T cells provided the cDNA or gDNA that made up the material.

Unmatched junction bases numbered 13, after V lost 6 bases and J lost 5 bases. The length of the CDR3 is 16 residues. Germline values: CDR1 MDHEN, CDR2 SYDVKM. As processed by the authors: Using reference gene primer amplification, nucleated cell counts were estimated. This table comes from immunoSEQ multiplex PCR, and its TCRdb copy is limited to in-frame clones, with some not included. The V and J calls and clone size are taken from that table; D and trimming were inferred from the DNA. Of 150,000 or so clones in the sample, 65% to 90% were seen once. The origin of this receptor is a man aged 60-69 years with acute or convalescent COVID-19. Material for sequencing was peripheral blood. This sequence joins TRBV28 and TRBJ1-2, with 9 bases lining up with TRBD1. CDR3 nucleotides: TGTGCCAGCAGCCCAAATCCGGGACAGGGCGCGTATGGCTACACCTTC. This codes for CASSPNPGQGAYGYTF.